This T cell receptor (beta chain) was found in a study of cytomegalovirus exposure and HLA in healthy donors. Study background: Researchers previously reported finding roughly 120 million unique TCR beta sequences from roughly 180 million T cells.

Concerning this clone itself: What it recognizes is unknown.

The V and J ends lost 7 bases and 4 bases, in that order; junction bases with no gene match: 5. The length of the CDR3 is 14 residues. Germline CDR1 LNHDA, CDR2 SQIVND (reference sequence). Study findings and constraints: Most TCR sequences were uncommon, yet certain public TCRs appeared in many donors. In a later analysis, parvovirus B19, influenza, CMV and Epstein-Barr virus appeared linked to several top co-occurrence clusters. A later look showed TCR association rates differing by HLA locus, highest for DRB1 and lowest for HLA-C.

The primer mix had 60 Vbeta and 13 Jbeta primers. Clones were sequenced by immunoSEQ multiplex PCR, and TCRdb holds only the in-frame ones, with some missing. The table has approximately 89,000 clones, 75% to 80% seen once. Sequencing was performed on PBMCs. V usage is TRBV19 and J usage is TRBJ1-2, with TRBD1 matching over 11 bases. The receptor was derived from a man aged 25-45 years in good health and CMV-seronegative. The CDR3 region is CASTGQGVIYGYTF. The CDR3 coding sequence is TGTGCCAGTACGGGACAGGGGGTGATCTATGGCTACACCTTC.